The 18 T cell receptor beta chains presented below share a single source sample, sequenced in a study of metastatic and nonmetastatic thyroid tumors. Using MiXCR, TCRdb reanalyzed the PCR reads. This repertoire shows 11,000 to 15,000 clones, just over 25% found once; its top ten account for 10% to 11%. Treatment of any kind had been given to no patient before thyroid surgery. The sequenced sample consisted of tumor tissue. These receptors came from a female donor with papillary thyroid cancer or a benign thyroid nodule (not recorded which). Some clones in this sample may be carry-over from other donors' samples.

This clone rates as medium-sized. V is TRBV6-2 or TRBV6-3 and J is TRBJ2-7; 11 nucleotides match TRBD2. The CDR3 has 17 amino acids. The V segment lost 5 bases and the J segment 0 bases; nucleotides outside the gene matches: 9. Germline V gene lookup returns CDR1 MNHEY and CDR2 SVGEGT. CDR3 coding DNA: TGTGCCAGCAGTCCACTAGCGGGAGCCGACAGCTCCTACGAGCAGTACTTC. Translated, it gives CASSPLAGADSSYEQYF.

Relative to its sample, this clone is medium-sized. The chain has TRBV20-1 and TRBJ1-1, with 7 bases that match TRBD1. The germline gives CDR1 DFQATT, CDR2 SNEGSKA (reference sequence). Trimming removed 8 bases from V and 5 bases from J; junction bases left unmatched: 14. This CDR3 is built from 14 residues. The chain's CDR3 is CSPQGDTRGTEAFF. The CDR3, as DNA: TGCAGTCCCCAGGGGGACACGCGAGGGACTGAAGCTTTCTTT.

The chain has TRBV5-8 and TRBJ2-6, with a possible D match to TRBD1 (6 bases). V lost 3 bases to trimming and J lost 2 bases, with 6 bases between them. Germline loops: CDR1 SGHTS, CDR2 YDEGEE. The CDR3 length is 14 residues. The CDR3 DNA is TGTGCCAGCAGCTGGGGGCCTGGGGCCAACGTCCTGACTTTC. This codes for CASSWGPGANVLTF.

This clone showed up just a few times. The chain has TRBV7-8 and TRBJ1-2, with D maybe TRBD1 (5 bases). The CDR3 is made up of 12 amino acids. Trimming removed 6 bases at V and 6 bases at J, with 11 bases between. The germline V gene has CDR1 SGHVS and CDR2 FQNEAQ. CDR3 coding DNA: TGTGCCAGCAGTCCTGACAGAGATGGCTACACCTTC. This sequence encodes CASSPDRDGYTF.

This clone appeared a few times. The genes are TRBV27 and TRBJ1-2; D might be TRBD1 (5 bases). The CDR3 contains 14 residues. From germline, CDR1 is MNHEY and CDR2 SMNVEV (reference sequence). V lost 5 bases to trimming and J lost 6 bases, with 16 bases between them. CDR3 in amino acids: CASSAADSLHGYTF. The CDR3 DNA reads TGTGCCAGCAGTGCTGCCGACAGCCTGCATGGCTACACCTTC.

Note on this clone: It may be a read error: a sequence one base away is much more abundant. The chain employs TRBV5-6 and TRBJ2-3; 7 nucleotides match TRBD2. Germline V gene data show CDR1 as SGHDT and CDR2 as YYEEEE. The junction had 3 bases not matched to a gene; V was cut back by 1 base and J by 4 bases. This CDR3 region has 14 residues. The CDR3 sequence is CASSLSGRSDTQYF. The CDR3 DNA is TGTGCCAGCAGCTTGTCCGGGAGGTCAGATACGCAGTATTTT.

The V gene is TRBV5-5, the J gene TRBJ2-6, with D unresolved. CDR3 length: 14 amino acids. Trimming shortened V by 0 bases and J by 3 bases, and 4 bases separated the two germline ends. Germline V gene data show CDR1 as SGHKS and CDR2 as YYEKEE (reference sequence). The CDR3 here is CASSLVVGANVLTF. In nucleotides, the CDR3 is TGTGCCAGCAGCTTGGTTGTTGGGGCCAACGTCCTGACTTTC.

As for this clone: A read error may account for a junction end that differs from germline. The J gene is TRBJ1-1, the V gene TRBV27; D ambiguous. CDR3 size: 13 residues. Germline V CDR1 and CDR2: MNHEY, SMNVEV (reference sequence). As DNA, the CDR3 is TGTGCCAGCAGGGTTCATAGGAACACTGAATCTTTCTTT. Translation: CASRVHRNTESFF.

This clone was counted between two and nine times. An end of the junction does not agree with germline; a read error may underlie this. The chain has TRBV6-4 and TRBJ2-7, with TRBD2 identical over 10 bases. Germline lookup yields CDR1 MRHNA and CDR2 SNTAGT. This CDR3 contains 15 residues. The CDR3 DNA reads as TGTGCCAGCAGTGCCCTAGCGGGAGACTTCTACGGGCAGTACTTC. Translated: CASSALAGDFYGQYF.

This clone was observed many times. A much larger clone sits a single nucleotide away, making a read error possible. Different DNA sequences within this sample yield the same CDR3. V and J are TRBV28 and TRBJ2-5; a weak D match, TRBD2 (6 bases). CDR1 is MDHEN and CDR2 is SYDVKM in the germline V gene. The CDR3 is made up of 13 amino acids. CDR3 nucleotides: TGTGCCAGCAGTTTAGGGGCAGGAGGGACTTATGACTTC. As protein: CASSLGAGGTYDF.

Here the CDR3 DNA reads TGTGCCAGCAGCTCAAGGCCGGGACATGTGTTCGCTTCACCCCTCCACTTT. Its translation: CASSSRPGHVFASPLHF. The J gene is TRBJ1-6, the V gene TRBV13; tentatively, D is TRBD1 (6 bases). Germline V CDR1 and CDR2: PRHDT, FYEKMQ (reference sequence). The CDR3 loop spans 17 amino acids. The germline V and J ends were trimmed by 4 bases and 9 bases, with 22 bases remaining between them.

This clone is medium-sized. The rearrangement links TRBV5-1 to TRBJ2-3, with 8 positions matching TRBD1. CDR1 is SGHRS, CDR2 YFSETQ, per germline. CDR3 size: 15 residues. J lost 4 bases, V lost 2 bases, and 6 bases had no gene match. The CDR3, as DNA: TGCGCCAGCAGCTTACAGGGGGTGGCAGCAGATACGCAGTATTTT. This encodes CASSLQGVAADTQYF.

This clone is labeled medium-sized. The genes are TRBV6-1 and TRBJ1-2, with 7 bases fitting TRBD1. V shed 3 bases, J shed 2 bases, and the junction held 6 bases outside the gene matches. This CDR3 is 15 amino acids long. Germline values: CDR1 MNHNS, CDR2 SASEGT. Here the CDR3 reads CASSEYRQGNYGYTF. In DNA, the CDR3 is TGTGCCAGCAGTGAGTACCGACAGGGAAACTATGGCTACACCTTC.

In its sample, this clone ranks as medium-sized. The rearrangement joins TRBV6-5 to TRBJ1-2; 11 positions match TRBD1. CDR1 is MNHEY and CDR2 is SVGAGI in the germline V gene. The CDR3 length is 16 residues. Germline trimming cut 3 bases from V and 4 bases from J; bases unmatched to any gene: 7. In nucleotides, the CDR3 is TGTGCCAGCAGTTATATAAGGACAGGGGGCTCCTATGGCTACACCTTC. This gives the protein CASSYIRTGGSYGYTF.

This clone was counted a few times. V is TRBV28 and J is TRBJ1-2; TRBD1 matches at 9 bases. The CDR3 is 16 amino acids. Germline CDR1 MDHEN, CDR2 SYDVKM. V shed 6 bases and J 1 base; nucleotides not matched to a gene: 9. In DNA form, the CDR3 reads TGTGCCAGCAGCATAGGACAGGGGATGGGTAACTATGGCTACACCTTC. It yields the protein CASSIGQGMGNYGYTF.

Worth noting for this clone: An end of the junction differs from the germline gene, which may be a read error. The chain links TRBV11-2 to TRBJ2-2; a possible D gene is TRBD2 (6 bases). Germline CDR1 is SGHAT and CDR2 is FQNNGV. The CDR3 is 17 amino acids. The CDR3: CANSPVKWGVNTGELFF. For the CDR3, the DNA is TGTGCCAACAGCCCCGTCAAGTGGGGGGTGAACACCGGGGAGCTGTTTTTT.

This clone was recorded once. The V gene is TRBV5-8, the J gene TRBJ1-2; a weak D match, TRBD1 (5 bases). Per germline, CDR1 SGHTS and CDR2 YDEGEE. Trimming removed 4 bases from V and 4 bases from J, with 20 bases in between. The CDR3 spans 16 residues. The CDR3 here is CASSPNGHSIFYGYTF. CDR3 in DNA: TGTGCCAGCAGCCCGAATGGACATAGCATCTTCTATGGCTACACCTTC.

The gene calls are TRBV4-1 and TRBJ2-3; D is perhaps TRBD2 (6 bases). The CDR3 extends over 14 amino acids. The V gene's germline CDR1 is MGHRA and CDR2 YSYEKL. V lost 3 bases and J 3 bases, leaving 10 bases between the germline ends. CDR3 bases: TGCGCCAGCAGCCAGAGACTAGTAACAGATACGCAGTATTTT. Translating it yields CASSQRLVTDTQYF.